This section outlines one T cell receptor (beta chain) sequence together with its context. The record originates from a study of control samples from healthy donors and cancer patients. The germline V gene has CDR1 LGHDT and CDR2 YNNKEL (reference sequence). There are 13 residues in the CDR3. Trimming stripped 3 bases from V and 4 bases from J, with 10 bases between. Profiling relied on immunoSEQ multiplex PCR, and the TCRdb table lists in-frame clones only, not all of them. The sample gives 110,000 to 150,000 clones, roughly 90% of which show up once; 4.9% is in the top ten. The sequence derives from a man aged 25 to 45 in good health. The sample consisted of blood. The chain combines TRBV3-1 (or the pseudogene TRBV3-2) with TRBJ2-7, with D maybe TRBD2 (5 bases). The CDR3 nucleotides are TGTGCCAGCAGCCAGTACGGACTTTACGAGCAGTACTTC. This codes for CASSQYGLYEQYF.